This T cell receptor beta chain was obtained from a study of T cell responses to AZD1222 COVID-19 vaccine. Notes on the study in general: A mostly white British donor set with more females was recruited, and clonal diversity was possibly underestimated.

As concerns this clone: Its specificity is unknown.

J was trimmed by 5 bases and V by 4 bases; bases with no gene match: 4. The CDR3 loop spans 14 amino acids. Germline lookup yields CDR1 LGHDT and CDR2 YNNKEL (reference sequence). TCRdb's table, derived via immunoSEQ multiplex PCR, lists solely in-frame clones and lacks some. In all, the sample yields about 140,000 clones. The genes are TRBV3-1 (or the pseudogene TRBV3-2) and TRBJ2-5, with 10 bases matching TRBD2. The sequence derives from an adult in good health. The sequenced material came from peripheral blood. The CDR3 reads CASSRGTSVETQYF. The CDR3 DNA sequence: TGTGCCAGCAGCCGCGGGACTAGCGTTGAGACCCAGTACTTC.